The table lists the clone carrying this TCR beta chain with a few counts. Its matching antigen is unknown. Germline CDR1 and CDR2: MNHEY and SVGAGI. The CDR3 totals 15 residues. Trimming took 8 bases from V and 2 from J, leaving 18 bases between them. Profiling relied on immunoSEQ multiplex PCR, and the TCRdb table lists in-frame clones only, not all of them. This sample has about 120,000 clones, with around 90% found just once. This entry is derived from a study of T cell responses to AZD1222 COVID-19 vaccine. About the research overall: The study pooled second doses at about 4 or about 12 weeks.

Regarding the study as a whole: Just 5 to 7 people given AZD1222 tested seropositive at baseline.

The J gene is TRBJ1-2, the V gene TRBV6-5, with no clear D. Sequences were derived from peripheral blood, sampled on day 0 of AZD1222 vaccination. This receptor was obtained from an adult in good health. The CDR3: CASSQRSKENYGYTF. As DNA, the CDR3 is TGTGCCAGCTCTCAACGATCGAAAGAGAACTATGGCTACACCTTC.